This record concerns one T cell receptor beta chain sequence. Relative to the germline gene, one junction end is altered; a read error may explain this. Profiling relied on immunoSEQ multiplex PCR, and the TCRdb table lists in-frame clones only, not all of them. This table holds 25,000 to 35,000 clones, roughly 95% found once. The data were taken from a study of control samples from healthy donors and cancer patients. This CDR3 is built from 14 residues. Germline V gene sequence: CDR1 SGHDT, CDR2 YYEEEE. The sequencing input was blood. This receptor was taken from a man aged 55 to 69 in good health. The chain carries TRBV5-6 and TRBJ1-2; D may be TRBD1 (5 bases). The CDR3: CASILLGDIYGHTF. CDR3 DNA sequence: TGTGCCAGCATACTCTTGGGGGATATCTATGGCCACACCTTC.